The 29 T cell receptor beta chains below come from one sample, sequenced in a study of response to subunit inactivated influenza vaccine. TCRdb used MiXCR to reprocess the RT-PCR reads, holding one entry per CDR3 protein. The sample has 200,000 to 300,000 distinct CDR3 sequences, 10% to 15% seen once. Sample: non-naive T cells sorted from PBMCs, taken around 14 days before vaccination. These receptors were taken from a man in his forties or fifties who received an inactivated influenza vaccine.

This clonotype was detected many times. The chain carries TRBV12-3 or TRBV12-4 and TRBJ2-4; TRBD1 might be the D (6 bases). The CDR3 loop spans 15 amino acids. V lost 5 bases and J lost 9, with 20 bases in between. DNA of the CDR3: TGTGCCAGCAGTCCCAGACAAACAGGGAAAGGCATTCAGTACTTC. It translates to CASSPRQTGKGIQYF.

The table lists this clonotype with many counts. The V and J genes are TRBV12-3 or TRBV12-4 and TRBJ2-5; TRBD2 agrees at 14 bases. The CDR3 extends over 16 amino acids. Trimming removed 5 bases from V and 5 bases from J; junction bases left unmatched: 7. CDR3 coding DNA: TGTGCCAGCAGTCGACTAGCGGGGGGGCTCTGGGAGACCCAGTACTTC. This codes for CASSRLAGGLWETQYF.

There are a few counts of this clonotype. The chain couples TRBV10-3 to TRBJ1-5; no reliable D call. Trimming left V 4 bases short and J 2 bases short, with 15 bases between. The CDR3 has 16 amino acids. The germline gives CDR1 ENHRY, CDR2 SYGVKD. The CDR3, as DNA: TGTGCCATCAGTGCAACCGAATCTATGGGCAATCAGCCCCAGCATTTT. It yields the protein CAISATESMGNQPQHF.

This clonotype was recorded a few times. The rearrangement uses TRBV20-1 and TRBJ1-1, with TRBD1 as a possible D gene (6 bases). Germline V gene lookup returns CDR1 DFQATT and CDR2 SNEGSKA (reference sequence). V lost 3 bases to trimming and J lost 6 bases, with 14 bases between them. The CDR3 totals 13 residues. In DNA form, the CDR3 reads TGCAGTGCTAGTGGACAGCGGTTATCTGAAGCTTTCTTT. This translates into CSASGQRLSEAFF.

Many counts were recorded for this clonotype. This chain uses TRBV20-1 with TRBJ2-3, with 8 positions matching TRBD2. Germline-derived CDR1 and CDR2 are DFQATT and SNEGSKA (reference sequence). Trimming took 2 bases from V and 1 from J; bases not matched to a gene: 11. This CDR3 region has 17 residues. CDR3 residues: CSARTPSGWDGTDTQYF. CDR3 DNA: TGCAGTGCTAGAACCCCTAGCGGGTGGGATGGCACAGATACGCAGTATTTT.

Only a few counts were recorded for this clonotype. The chain links TRBV28 to TRBJ2-1; D is perhaps TRBD2 (5 bases). V lost 7 bases, J lost 8 bases, and 15 bases lay in between. Germline V lookup: CDR1 MDHEN, CDR2 SYDVKM. The CDR3 runs to 13 residues. The DNA for the CDR3 is TGTGCCAGCACTCTCGTTGGAGGCTATGAGCAGTTCTTC. Amino acid sequence: CASTLVGGYEQFF.

This clonotype was detected only once. The J gene is TRBJ2-1, the V gene TRBV10-3; the match to TRBD1 covers 9 bases. With V trimmed by 0 bases and J by 9 bases, 9 bases remained unmatched. The germline gives CDR1 ENHRY, CDR2 SYGVKD. The CDR3 runs 16 residues. The CDR3 DNA is TGTGCCATCAGTGAGTCAGGGGGACAGGGATCGGGTGAGCAGTTCTTC. Its translation is CAISESGGQGSGEQFF.

This clonotype was counted ten times or more. The J gene is TRBJ1-1, the V gene TRBV6-5; a weak D match, TRBD1 (6 bases). Trimming cost V 4 bases and J 7 bases, with 19 bases left between them. The germline V gene encodes CDR1 MNHEY and CDR2 SVGAGI. CDR3 length: 15 residues. CDR3 amino acids: CASSSSRVTGIEAFF. As DNA, the CDR3 is TGTGCCAGCAGTTCCAGTCGGGTCACAGGGATTGAAGCTTTCTTT.

The rearrangement joins TRBV7-6 to TRBJ2-7; a weak D match, TRBD2 (6 bases). Between the trimmed V and J ends, which lost 4 bases and 2 bases, there was a span of 9 bases. The CDR3 is 13 residues long. Germline V gene lookup returns CDR1 SGHVS and CDR2 FNYEAQ. CDR3 sequence reads: CASSWDSTYEQYF. The CDR3 DNA is TGTGCCAGCAGCTGGGACTCAACCTACGAGCAGTACTTC.

The chain employs TRBV20-1 and TRBJ2-2; 14 nucleotides line up with TRBD2. Germline loops: CDR1 DFQATT, CDR2 SNEGSKA (reference sequence). The V segment lost 6 bases and the J segment 1 base; nucleotides outside the gene matches: 10. This CDR3 comprises 18 residues. The CDR3 here is CSAARLGLAGENTGELFF. CDR3 coding DNA: TGCAGTGCCGCTCGGCTGGGACTAGCGGGAGAGAACACCGGGGAGCTGTTTTTT.

This chain connects TRBV7-6 to TRBJ2-2, with no clear D. With 2 bases removed from V and 6 bases from J, the gap between germline ends came to 10 bases. Germline-derived CDR1 and CDR2 are SGHVS and FNYEAQ. CDR3 length: 14 residues. The CDR3 sequence is CASSLSVGAGELFF. The CDR3 region has the DNA TGTGCCAGCAGCTTAAGCGTTGGGGCCGGGGAGCTGTTTTTT.

This clonotype turned up a few times. The chain links TRBV6-2 or TRBV6-3 to TRBJ2-1, with 9 bases lining up with TRBD2. The V gene's germline CDR1 is MNHEY and CDR2 SVGEGT. There are 16 residues in the CDR3. V was clipped by 6 bases and J by 6 bases; unmatched bases: 12. For the CDR3, the DNA is TGTGCCAGCAGCCGATCCAGCGGGAGGCTAGGCAATGAGCAGTTCTTC. Residues: CASSRSSGRLGNEQFF.

The genes are TRBV3-1 and TRBJ2-1; TRBD2 matches at 10 bases. The V gene end was trimmed by 7 bases and the J gene end by 9 bases; junction bases not matched to a gene: 12. CDR1 and CDR2 (germline): LGHDT, YNNKEL (reference sequence). This CDR3 has 15 amino acids. The CDR3: CASTKASGGAREQFF. CDR3 nucleotides: TGTGCCAGCACCAAAGCCAGCGGGGGGGCACGTGAGCAGTTCTTC.

The chain recombines TRBV5-6 with TRBJ2-2, with 9 bases fitting TRBD2. V shed 1 base, J shed 2 bases, and the junction held 6 bases outside the gene matches. The CDR3 consists of 17 residues. CDR1 and CDR2 from the germline V gene are SGHDT and YYEEEE. The CDR3 sequence is CASSLTIAGVNTGELFF. The CDR3, as DNA: TGTGCCAGCAGCTTGACGATAGCGGGGGTAAACACCGGGGAGCTGTTTTTT.

The chain recombines TRBV20-1 with TRBJ2-7; D gene unclear. This CDR3 is 12 amino acids long. Between the trimmed V and J ends, which lost 3 bases and 3 bases, there was a span of 9 bases. Per germline, CDR1 DFQATT and CDR2 SNEGSKA (reference sequence). CDR3: CSARSPVYEQYF. For the CDR3, the DNA is TGCAGTGCTAGGTCCCCGGTCTACGAGCAGTACTTC.

The J gene is TRBJ2-7, the V gene TRBV7-2; a possible D gene is TRBD1 (6 bases). CDR3 length: 14 amino acids. Germline values: CDR1 SGHTA, CDR2 FQGNSA. V gave up 5 bases and J gave up 4 bases, with 15 bases separating them. The CDR3 DNA reads TGTGCCAGCAGCCCTTACGCGACAGGTTACGAGCAGTACTTC. Encoded protein: CASSPYATGYEQYF.

The sample holds many counts of this clonotype. The chain has TRBV7-8 and TRBJ1-2; 7 bases match TRBD1. The CDR3 is 14 amino acids. Germline CDR1 and CDR2: SGHVS and FQNEAQ. V gave up 3 bases and J gave up 3 bases; unmatched junction bases: 4. The CDR3 reads CASSFRDRYYGYTF. The CDR3 DNA follows: TGTGCCAGCAGCTTCCGGGACAGATACTATGGCTACACCTTC.

This clonotype was seen a handful of times. The chain combines TRBV11-1 with TRBJ1-1; TRBD1 might be the D (5 bases). Germline loops: CDR1 SGHAT, CDR2 FQDESV (reference sequence). CDR3 length equals 13 residues. V was cut by 6 bases and J by 8 bases, with 16 bases left in between. Here the CDR3 reads CASSGTTAAEAFF. CDR3 sequence (DNA): TGTGCCAGCAGTGGGACCACGGCGGCAGAAGCTTTCTTT. Full variable domain (missing parts from reference TRBV11-1 and TRBJ1-1): EAEVAQSPRYKITEKSQAVAFWCDPISGHATLYWYRQILGQGPELLVQFQDESVVDDSQLPKDRFSAERLKGVDSTLKIQPAELGDSAMYLCASSGTTAAEAFFGQGTRLTVV.

The chain combines TRBV5-1 with TRBJ2-3; 11 bases match TRBD2. CDR1 and CDR2 from the germline V gene are SGHRS and YFSETQ. There are 18 residues in the CDR3. J gave up 0 bases and V 0 bases, and 6 bases lay outside the gene matches. The CDR3 loop is CASSLAASGRTSTDTQYF. As DNA, the CDR3 is TGCGCCAGCAGCTTGGCGGCTAGCGGGAGGACTAGCACAGATACGCAGTATTTT.

This clonotype was picked up many times. The rearrangement joins TRBV20-1 to TRBJ2-7; TRBD2 aligns across 7 bases. CDR1 and CDR2 (germline): DFQATT, SNEGSKA (reference sequence). Unmatched junction bases numbered 11, after V lost 6 bases and J lost 6 bases. This CDR3 contains 13 residues. The CDR3 sequence: CSASGLSGGEQYF. The CDR3 nucleotides are TGCAGTGCGTCGGGACTTTCGGGGGGCGAGCAGTACTTC.

The V and J genes are TRBV6-2 or TRBV6-3 and TRBJ2-2; 8 bases agree with TRBD1. CDR3 length: 15 amino acids. The V and J ends lost 5 bases and 5 bases, in that order; junction bases with no gene match: 7. Germline V gene data show CDR1 as MNHEY and CDR2 as SVGEGT. The CDR3 protein is CASSETGVGTGELFF. CDR3 in DNA: TGTGCCAGCAGTGAGACAGGGGTAGGAACCGGGGAGCTGTTTTTT.

This clonotype was counted a few times. The chain joins TRBV7-9 to TRBJ2-7; tentative D call: TRBD1 (6 bases). The CDR3 is made up of 13 amino acids. The V end was cut by 2 bases, the J end by 6 bases, with 11 bases between. Germline CDR1 reads SEHNR; CDR2 reads FQNEAQ (reference sequence). This CDR3 is CASSLQGPSEQYF. Written as DNA, the CDR3 is TGTGCCAGCAGCTTACAGGGGCCCTCCGAGCAGTACTTC.

The V call is TRBV7-8, the J call TRBJ2-3; 7 nucleotides agree with TRBD1. CDR3 size: 15 residues. CDR1 and CDR2 (germline): SGHVS, FQNEAQ. Trimming removed 5 bases from V and 2 bases from J; junction bases left unmatched: 7. This chain's CDR3 is CASSTPTGITDTQYF. CDR3 sequence (DNA): TGTGCCAGCAGCACCCCGACAGGGATCACAGATACGCAGTATTTT.

The CDR3 DNA sequence: TGTGCCAGCCGATATGAGGCAGATACGCAGTATTTT. Translating it yields CASRYEADTQYF. This chain joins TRBV18 and TRBJ2-3, with D unclear. Germline lookup yields CDR1 KGHSH and CDR2 LQKENI. The CDR3 length is 12 residues. V lost 8 bases, J lost 4 bases, and 10 bases lay in between.

CDR3 bases: TGTGCCAGCAGCCAACGGACCGGGACAGGGTACTACGAGCAGTACTTC. Amino acids: CASSQRTGTGYYEQYF. The chain links TRBV6-2 or TRBV6-3 to TRBJ2-7; 9 bases map to TRBD1. The ends lost 6 bases at V and 3 bases at J; junction bases unmatched: 12. The CDR3 extends over 16 amino acids. The germline gives CDR1 MNHEY, CDR2 SVGEGT.

This clonotype has a single count. Mismatch with germline at one junction end may stem from a read error. This chain links TRBV6-1 with TRBJ1-2; D gene ambiguous. This CDR3 contains 13 residues. The germline V gene has CDR1 MNHNS and CDR2 SASEGT. The CDR3 DNA is TGTGCCAGCAGCGAAGGGTTCCAAGATGGCTACACCTTC. This codes for CASSEGFQDGYTF.

This clonotype was counted at least ten times. The chain has TRBV20-1 and TRBJ1-2; 8 nucleotides align to TRBD1. This CDR3 region has 14 residues. The J segment lost 4 bases and the V segment lost 5 bases, leaving 9 bases of the junction unmatched. The V gene's germline CDR1 is DFQATT and CDR2 SNEGSKA (reference sequence). Here the CDR3 reads CSASGQGISYGYTF. The DNA of the CDR3 is TGCAGTGCTTCCGGACAGGGCATAAGCTATGGCTACACCTTC.

This clonotype was counted ten times or more. This chain uses TRBV6-5 with TRBJ2-1; 9 bases fit TRBD2. Germline V gene lookup returns CDR1 MNHEY and CDR2 SVGAGI. V dropped 0 bases and J dropped 1; count of bases not matched to a gene: 7. This CDR3 comprises 18 residues. This CDR3 reads CASSYSPGGRGSYNEQFF. CDR3 bases: TGTGCCAGCAGTTACTCACCAGGCGGGAGGGGATCCTACAATGAGCAGTTCTTC.

This clonotype was seen many times. The J gene is TRBJ1-2, the V gene TRBV6-2 or TRBV6-3; the D is unclear. Trimming removed 7 bases from V and 0 bases from J, with 12 bases in between. CDR1 and CDR2 (germline): MNHEY, SVGEGT. The CDR3 is made up of 14 amino acids. The CDR3 sequence: CASTAGASNYGYTF. DNA of the CDR3: TGTGCCAGCACAGCGGGAGCATCTAACTATGGCTACACCTTC.